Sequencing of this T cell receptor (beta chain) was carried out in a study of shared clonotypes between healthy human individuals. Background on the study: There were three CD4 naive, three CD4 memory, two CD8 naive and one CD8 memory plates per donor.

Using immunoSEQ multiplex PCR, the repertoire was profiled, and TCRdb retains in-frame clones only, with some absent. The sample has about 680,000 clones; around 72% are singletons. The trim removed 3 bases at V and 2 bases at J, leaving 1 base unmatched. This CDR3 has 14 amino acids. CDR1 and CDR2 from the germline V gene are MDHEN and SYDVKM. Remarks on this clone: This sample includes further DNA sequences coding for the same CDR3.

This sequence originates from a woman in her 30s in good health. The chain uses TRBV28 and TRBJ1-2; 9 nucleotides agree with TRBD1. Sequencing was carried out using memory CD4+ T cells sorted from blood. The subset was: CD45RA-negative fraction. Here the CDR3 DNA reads TGTGCCAGCAGTTTGGGGACAGGGAACTATGGCTACACCTTC. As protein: CASSLGTGNYGYTF.